These T cell receptor beta chains were read from a single sample in a study of cytomegalovirus exposure and HLA in healthy donors. This table comes from immunoSEQ multiplex PCR, and its TCRdb copy is limited to in-frame clones, with some not included. The data show over 120,000 clones, less than 95% seen once. Sequencing was performed on PBMCs. The source of these receptors is a man between 18 and 29 years old in good health and CMV-seropositive. Both conserved end residues are part of each CDR3. Each record gives: clone size, D gene, V gene, J gene, CDR3 protein, CDR3 DNA. A D gene is named only where the DNA matches it firmly. A row's size may be missing; if present it is once, few, many or a size class.

>NA|TRBD2|TRBV30|TRBJ2-7
CAWSAGTSWYEQYF
TGTGCCTGGAGTGCCGGGACTAGCTGGTACGAGCAGTACTTC
>NA|TRBD2|TRBV5-1|TRBJ2-3
CASSWPRGLAGTDTQYF
TGCGCCAGCAGCTGGCCGAGGGGACTAGCGGGCACAGATACGCAGTATTTT
>NA|NA|TRBV5-4|TRBJ2-7
CASSLARDQTYEQYF
TGTGCCAGCAGCTTGGCCCGGGATCAGACCTACGAGCAGTACTTC
>once|NA|TRBV30|TRBJ2-2
CAWSLPSSGELFF
TGTGCCTGGAGCCTCCCCTCTTCCGGGGAGCTGTTTTTT
>NA|NA|TRBV4-1|TRBJ1-5
CASSQYQGLNQPQHF
TGCGCCAGCAGCCAATATCAGGGCTTGAATCAGCCCCAGCATTTT
>NA|NA|TRBV25-1|TRBJ2-5
CASGGAQETQYF
TGTGCCAGCGGAGGGGCCCAAGAGACCCAGTACTTC
>NA|TRBD1|TRBV28|TRBJ2-2
CASSSWTGITGELFF
TGTGCCAGCAGTTCCTGGACAGGGATCACCGGGGAGCTGTTTTTT
>NA|NA|TRBV27|TRBJ2-5
CASSLAGSQETQYF
TGTGCCAGCAGTTTAGCGGGTAGTCAAGAGACCCAGTACTTC
>NA|TRBD2|TRBV11-2|TRBJ2-1
CASSSTAGAYNEQFF
TGTGCCAGCAGCTCGACGGCGGGAGCCTACAATGAGCAGTTCTTC
>NA|NA|TRBV6-4|TRBJ1-5
CASSVDRYSNQPQHF
TGTGCCAGCAGTGTAGACAGATATAGCAATCAGCCCCAGCATTTT
>NA|TRBD1|TRBV23-1|TRBJ2-7
CASSQKSSSRPGRGHVSPYEQYF
TGCGCCAGCAGTCAGAAATCAAGCAGCCGGCCCGGCAGGGGGCATGTCTCCCCCTACGAGCAGTACTTC
>NA|NA|TRBV30|TRBJ2-5
CAWSAGDLETQYF
TGTGCCTGGAGTGCGGGAGACTTAGAGACCCAGTACTTC
>once|TRBD1|TRBV28|TRBJ2-1
CASSGTGVGLAGYNEQFF
TGTGCCAGCAGTGGGACAGGGGTTGGGCTAGCAGGCTACAATGAGCAGTTCTTC
>NA|NA|TRBV28|TRBJ2-3
CASSPTSFPYTDTQYF
TGTGCCAGCAGCCCTACTAGCTTCCCTTACACAGATACGCAGTATTTT